The 9 T cell receptor beta chains presented below share a single source sample, sequenced in a study of blood T cell repertoires in COVID-19. Assay used: immunoSEQ multiplex PCR; TCRdb lists only in-frame clones, some missing. The data hold a few hundred thousand clones, with 75% to 90% observed a single time. Sequenced input: PBMCs or T cells enriched from blood (not recorded which). The source of these receptors is a woman in her forties or fifties who had recovered from COVID-19.

Only a few counts were recorded for this clone. This chain uses TRBV5-6 with TRBJ1-2; D uncertain. Germline V gives CDR1 SGHDT, CDR2 YYEEEE. The CDR3 extends over 13 amino acids. Deletions cut 6 bases from V and 3 bases from J, with 12 bases between. CDR3 protein: CASKRAGYYGYTF. The DNA of the CDR3 is TGTGCCAGCAAAAGAGCGGGTTACTATGGCTACACCTTC.

This chain connects TRBV9 to TRBJ2-5; perhaps TRBD1 as D (6 bases). Germline CDR1 SGDLS, CDR2 YYNGEE. Trimming removed 0 bases at V and 0 bases at J, with 9 bases between. The CDR3 sequence is 15 residues long. The CDR3 protein is CASSVAWTDQETQYF. CDR3 DNA sequence: TGTGCCAGCAGCGTAGCCTGGACAGACCAAGAGACCCAGTACTTC.

The genes are TRBV5-4 and TRBJ2-5; TRBD1 is a possible D gene (5 bases). CDR1 SGHNT and CDR2 YYREEE come from the germline V gene (reference sequence). Trimming removed 4 bases at V and 5 bases at J, with 12 bases between. The CDR3 length is 13 residues. This CDR3 reads CASSVPRVETQYF. CDR3 DNA: TGTGCCAGCAGCGTCCCCAGGGTTGAGACCCAGTACTTC.

This clone was seen just once. The rearrangement uses TRBV29-1 and TRBJ2-5; 10 nucleotides agree with TRBD1. Trimming at V came to 7 bases and at J to 4 bases, leaving 6 bases not matched to a gene. The CDR3 runs to 13 residues. The germline CDR1 and CDR2 sequences are SQVTM and ANQGSEA. The CDR3 coding sequence is TGCAGCGCCGGGACAGGGGTCGGAGAGACCCAGTACTTC. It is translated as CSAGTGVGETQYF.

V is TRBV27 and J is TRBJ1-1; D may be TRBD1 (6 bases). Germline values: CDR1 MNHEY, CDR2 SMNVEV (reference sequence). CDR3 length equals 14 residues. Trimming left V 7 bases short and J 3 bases short, with 15 bases between. The CDR3 DNA follows: TGTGCCAGCACCTTCAGAGCAGGGGACACTGAAGCTTTCTTT. Its protein is CASTFRAGDTEAFF.

This chain uses TRBV5-1 with TRBJ2-3; D is possibly TRBD1 (6 bases). Trimming took off 2 bases at V and 2 bases at J, with 9 bases between the two ends. The CDR3 is 14 residues long. Germline CDR1 SGHRS, CDR2 YFSETQ. The CDR3 DNA reads as TGCGCCAGCAGCTTTGGACAGAACACAGATACGCAGTATTTT. It specifies CASSFGQNTDTQYF.

V gene TRBV6-5 combines with J gene TRBJ1-2, with D tentatively TRBD1 (6 bases). Germline V gene lookup returns CDR1 MNHEY and CDR2 SVGAGI. V gave up 7 bases and J gave up 5 bases, with 14 bases separating them. The CDR3 has 13 residues. As DNA, the CDR3 is TGTGCCAGCATAGACAGGACTCTTTATGGCTACACCTTC. Protein sequence: CASIDRTLYGYTF.

The rearrangement links TRBV7-8 to TRBJ2-1; D might be TRBD1 (6 bases). V lost 1 base and J 6 bases, leaving 7 bases between the germline ends. Germline values: CDR1 SGHVS, CDR2 FQNEAQ. The CDR3 loop spans 13 amino acids. The CDR3 spells CASSLGGPNEQFF. CDR3 in DNA: TGTGCCAGCAGCTTAGGGGGGCCCAATGAGCAGTTCTTC.

The chain employs TRBV27 and TRBJ2-3; maybe TRBD1 (6 bases). Trimming took off 2 bases at V and 7 bases at J, with 16 bases between the two ends. The CDR3 runs to 15 residues. Germline V gives CDR1 MNHEY, CDR2 SMNVEV (reference sequence). CDR3 in DNA: TGTGCCAGCAGTTTAGAACAGGGTCGTTGGCATACGCAGTATTTT. This translates into CASSLEQGRWHTQYF.